This T cell receptor (beta chain) comes out of a study of cytomegalovirus exposure and HLA in healthy donors. Study-level results: In a later analysis, across HLA loci, associated TCR counts were highest for DRB1, lowest for HLA-C.

A note on this clone: As yet, its antigen is unknown.

The PCR made use of 60 Vbeta and 13 Jbeta primers. The repertoire was sequenced with immunoSEQ multiplex PCR; TCRdb's copy has only in-frame clones and lacks some. The profile shows roughly 110,000 clones, around 77% of them singletons. The clonotype originates from a man aged 40-49 years in good health and CMV-seropositive. Specimen: PBMCs.

In DNA form, the CDR3 reads TGTGCCAGCAGTCCGACAGGGGTGGGGGATACGCAGTATTTT. Protein sequence: CASSPTGVGDTQYF. The chain couples TRBV6-6 to TRBJ2-3; 8 positions match TRBD1. The CDR3 consists of 14 residues. CDR1 MNHNY and CDR2 SVGAGI come from the germline V gene (reference sequence). V gave up 5 bases and J gave up 6 bases; unmatched junction bases: 7.